The sequence of this TCR beta chain was determined in a study of blood T cell repertoires in COVID-19. Seattle enrolled patients during active infection and tracked them longitudinally. As processed by the authors: Reference gene primer amplification yielded estimated nucleated cell counts. The assay was immunoSEQ multiplex PCR, and TCRdb's table has in-frame clones only and misses some. V, J and clone size are those of that table, while D and trimming were read from the DNA. The table shows roughly 250,000 clones, with about 90% occurring only once. The germline V and J ends were trimmed by 4 bases and 0 bases, with 10 bases remaining between them. Germline V CDR1 and CDR2: MRHNA, SNTAGT. This CDR3 is built from 15 residues.

This sequence originates from a man under 40 with COVID-19, enrolled during active disease. The source material was peripheral blood. This chain links TRBV6-4 with TRBJ2-1; D is ambiguous. CDR3 DNA: TGTGCCAGCAGTGTGGGTGCTAGCTCCTACAATGAGCAGTTCTTC. Translating gives CASSVGASSYNEQFF.